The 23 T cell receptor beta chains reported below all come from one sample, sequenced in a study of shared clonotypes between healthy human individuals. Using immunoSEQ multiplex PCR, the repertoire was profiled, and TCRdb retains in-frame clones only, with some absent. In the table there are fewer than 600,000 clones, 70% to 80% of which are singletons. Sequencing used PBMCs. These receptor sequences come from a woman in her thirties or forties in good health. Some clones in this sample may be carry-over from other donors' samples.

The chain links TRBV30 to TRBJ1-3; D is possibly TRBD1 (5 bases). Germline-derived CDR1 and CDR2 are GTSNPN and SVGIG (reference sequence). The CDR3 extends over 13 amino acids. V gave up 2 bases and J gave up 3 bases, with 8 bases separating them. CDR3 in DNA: TGTGCCTGGAGTTTAGGGGTTGGAAACACCATATATTTT. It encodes CAWSLGVGNTIYF.

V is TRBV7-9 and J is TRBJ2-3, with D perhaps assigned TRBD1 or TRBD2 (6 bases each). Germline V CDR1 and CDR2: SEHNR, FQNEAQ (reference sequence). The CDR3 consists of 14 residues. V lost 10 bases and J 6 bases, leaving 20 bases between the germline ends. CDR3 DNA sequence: TGTGCCATCCAAGACGGAGGGGGTAAGGATACGCAGTATTTT. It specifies CAIQDGGGKDTQYF. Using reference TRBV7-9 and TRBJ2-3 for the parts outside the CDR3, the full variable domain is DTGVSQNPRHKITKRGQNVTFRCDPISEHNRLYWYRQTLGQGPEFLTYFQNEAQLEKSRLLSDRFSAERPKGSFSTLEIQRTEQGDSAMYLCAIQDGGGKDTQYFGPGTRLTVL.

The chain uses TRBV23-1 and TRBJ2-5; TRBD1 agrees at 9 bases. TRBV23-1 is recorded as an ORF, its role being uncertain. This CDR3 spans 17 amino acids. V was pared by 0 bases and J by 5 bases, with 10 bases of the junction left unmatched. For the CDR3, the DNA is TGCGCCAGCAGTCAATCACAACAGGGGGCCTCGGGGGAGACCCAGTACTTC. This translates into CASSQSQQGASGETQYF.

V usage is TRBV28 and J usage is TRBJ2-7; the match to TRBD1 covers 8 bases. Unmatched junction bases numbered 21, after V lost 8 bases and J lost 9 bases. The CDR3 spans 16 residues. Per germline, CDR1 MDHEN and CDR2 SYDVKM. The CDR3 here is CASAQGAVGSRGGQYF. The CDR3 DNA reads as TGTGCCAGCGCCCAGGGGGCGGTGGGATCTCGAGGTGGGCAGTACTTC.

This CDR3 is CASSVSGTGSYEQYF. The CDR3 nucleotides are TGTGCCAGCAGTGTGTCCGGGACAGGGTCGTACGAGCAGTACTTC. The V call is TRBV6-1, the J call TRBJ2-5; 9 nucleotides align to TRBD1. The J call could be wrong; TRBJ2-7 is a better fit for the DNA end. Germline-derived CDR1 and CDR2 are MNHNS and SASEGT. The CDR3 contains 15 residues.

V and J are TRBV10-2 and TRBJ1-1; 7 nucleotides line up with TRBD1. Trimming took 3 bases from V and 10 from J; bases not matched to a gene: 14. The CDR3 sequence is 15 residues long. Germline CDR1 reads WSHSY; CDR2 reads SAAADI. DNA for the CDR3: TGCGCCAGCAGTGATTCCTCAGGGGGACGAGGTCGAGCTTTCTTT. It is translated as CASSDSSGGRGRAFF.

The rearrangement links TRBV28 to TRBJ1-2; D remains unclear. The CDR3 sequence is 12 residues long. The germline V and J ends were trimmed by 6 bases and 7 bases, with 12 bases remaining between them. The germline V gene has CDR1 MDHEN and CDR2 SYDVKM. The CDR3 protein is CASSQQSVGYTF. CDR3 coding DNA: TGTGCCAGCAGCCAACAGTCCGTTGGCTACACCTTC.

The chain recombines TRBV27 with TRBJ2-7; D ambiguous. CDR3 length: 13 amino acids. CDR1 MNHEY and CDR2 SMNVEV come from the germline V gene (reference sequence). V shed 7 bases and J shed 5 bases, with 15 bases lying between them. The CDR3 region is CASTARNYNEQYF. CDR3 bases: TGTGCCAGCACGGCAAGAAACTATAACGAGCAGTACTTC.

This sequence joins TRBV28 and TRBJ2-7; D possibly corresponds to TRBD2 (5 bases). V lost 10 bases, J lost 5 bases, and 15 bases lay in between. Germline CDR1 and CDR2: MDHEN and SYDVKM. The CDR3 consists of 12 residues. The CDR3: CATGGRGDEQYF. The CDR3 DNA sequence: TGTGCCACCGGAGGCCGGGGAGACGAGCAGTACTTC.

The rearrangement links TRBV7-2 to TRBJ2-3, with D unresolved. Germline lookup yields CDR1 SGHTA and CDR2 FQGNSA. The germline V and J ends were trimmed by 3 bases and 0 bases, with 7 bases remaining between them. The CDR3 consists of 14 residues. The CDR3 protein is CASSFSASTDTQYF. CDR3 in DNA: TGTGCCAGCAGCTTTAGTGCTAGCACAGATACGCAGTATTTT.

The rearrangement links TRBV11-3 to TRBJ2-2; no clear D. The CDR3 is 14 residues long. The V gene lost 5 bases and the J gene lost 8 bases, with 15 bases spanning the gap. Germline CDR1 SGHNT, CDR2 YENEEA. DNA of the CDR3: TGTGCCAGCAGCCGCGACCGATTCGCGGGGGAGCTGTTTTTT. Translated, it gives CASSRDRFAGELFF.

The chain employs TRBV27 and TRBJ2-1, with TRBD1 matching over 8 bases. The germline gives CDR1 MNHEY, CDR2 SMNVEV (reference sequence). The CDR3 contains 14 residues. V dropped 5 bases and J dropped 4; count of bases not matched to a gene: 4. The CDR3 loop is CASSIGTGYNEQFF. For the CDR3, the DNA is TGTGCCAGCAGTATCGGGACAGGATACAATGAGCAGTTCTTC.

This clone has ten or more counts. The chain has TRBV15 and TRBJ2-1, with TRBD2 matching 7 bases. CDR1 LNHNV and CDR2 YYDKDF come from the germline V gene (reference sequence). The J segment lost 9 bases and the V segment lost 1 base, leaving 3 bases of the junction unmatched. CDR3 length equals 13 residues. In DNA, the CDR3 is TGTGCCACCAGCAGAGCGGGAGGCGGTGAGCAGTTCTTC. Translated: CATSRAGGGEQFF.

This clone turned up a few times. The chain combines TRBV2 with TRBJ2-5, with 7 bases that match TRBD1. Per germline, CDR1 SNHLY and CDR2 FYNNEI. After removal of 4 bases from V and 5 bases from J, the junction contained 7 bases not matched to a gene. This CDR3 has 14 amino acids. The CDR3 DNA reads TGTGCCAGCAGTGGAAACAGGGGTGCGGAGACCCAGTACTTC. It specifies CASSGNRGAETQYF.

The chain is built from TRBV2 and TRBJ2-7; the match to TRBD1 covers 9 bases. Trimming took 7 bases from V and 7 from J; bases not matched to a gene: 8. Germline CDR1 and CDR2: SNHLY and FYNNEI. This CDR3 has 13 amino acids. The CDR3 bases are TGTGCCAGCACACAGGGGGCGGTAGGGGAGCAGTACTTC. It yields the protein CASTQGAVGEQYF.

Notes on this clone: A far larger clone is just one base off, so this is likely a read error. In nucleotides, the CDR3 is TGTGCCTGGTCCACAGTGGCCGATCAGCCCCAGCATTTT. Its protein product is CAWSTVADQPQHF. The chain joins TRBV30 to TRBJ1-5; D is undetermined. Germline loops: CDR1 GTSNPN, CDR2 SVGIG (reference sequence). Trimming cost V 5 bases and J 5 bases, with 13 bases left between them. The CDR3 length is 13 residues.

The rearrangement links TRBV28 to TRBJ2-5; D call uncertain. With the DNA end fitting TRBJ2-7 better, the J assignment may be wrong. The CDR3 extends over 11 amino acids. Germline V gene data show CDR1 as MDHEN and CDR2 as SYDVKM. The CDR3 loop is CASSLMDEQYF. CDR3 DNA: TGTGCCAGCAGTTTGATGGACGAGCAGTACTTC.

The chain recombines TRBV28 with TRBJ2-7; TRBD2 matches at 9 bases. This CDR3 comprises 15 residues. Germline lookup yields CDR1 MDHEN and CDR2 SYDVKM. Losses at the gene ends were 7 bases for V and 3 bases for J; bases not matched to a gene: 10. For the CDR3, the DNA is TGTGCCAGCACCCCCCCGGGACTAGCTCTCTACGAGCAGTACTTC. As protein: CASTPPGLALYEQYF.

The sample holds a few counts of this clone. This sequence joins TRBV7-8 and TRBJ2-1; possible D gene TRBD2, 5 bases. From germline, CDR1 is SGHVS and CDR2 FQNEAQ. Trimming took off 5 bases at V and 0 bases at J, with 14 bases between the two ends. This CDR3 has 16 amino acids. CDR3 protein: CASSDERSGSYNEQFF. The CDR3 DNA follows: TGTGCCAGCAGCGACGAGCGGAGTGGCTCCTACAATGAGCAGTTCTTC.

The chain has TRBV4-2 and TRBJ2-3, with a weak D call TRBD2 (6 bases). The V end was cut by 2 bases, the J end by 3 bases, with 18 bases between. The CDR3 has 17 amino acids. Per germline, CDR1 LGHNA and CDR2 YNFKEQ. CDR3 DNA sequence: TGTGCCAGCAGCCAAAGGTCTCGGCGGGGAGGAACAGATACGCAGTATTTT. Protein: CASSQRSRRGGTDTQYF.

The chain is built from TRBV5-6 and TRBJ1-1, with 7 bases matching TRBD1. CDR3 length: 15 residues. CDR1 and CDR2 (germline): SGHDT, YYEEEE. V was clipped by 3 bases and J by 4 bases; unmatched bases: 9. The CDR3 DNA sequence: TGTGCCAGCAGCTGGATTGACAGGGCGGGCACTGAAGCTTTCTTT. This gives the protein CASSWIDRAGTEAFF.

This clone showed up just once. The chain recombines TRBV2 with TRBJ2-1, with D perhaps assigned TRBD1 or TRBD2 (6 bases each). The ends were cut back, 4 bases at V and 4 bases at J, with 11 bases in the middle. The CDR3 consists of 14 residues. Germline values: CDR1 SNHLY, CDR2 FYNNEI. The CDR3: CASSGGATYNEQFF. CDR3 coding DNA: TGTGCCAGCAGTGGGGGGGCGACGTACAATGAGCAGTTCTTC.

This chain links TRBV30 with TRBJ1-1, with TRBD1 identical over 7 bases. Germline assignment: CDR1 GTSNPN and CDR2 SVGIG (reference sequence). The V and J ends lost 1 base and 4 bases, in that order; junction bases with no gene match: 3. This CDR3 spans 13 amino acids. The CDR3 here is CAWSGQGLTEAFF. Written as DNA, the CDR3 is TGTGCCTGGAGTGGACAGGGTCTCACTGAAGCTTTCTTT.